This T cell receptor (beta chain) came from a study of T cell repertoires in cytomegalovirus infection. About the study: As its CMV epitopes, the study selected recently identified HLA-C-restricted and well-studied HLA-B-restricted targets. An indication of both CMV infection and matching HLA type came from public TCR beta signatures.

With 4 bases removed from V and 1 base from J, the gap between germline ends came to 17 bases. The CDR3 sequence is 17 residues long. Germline CDR1 reads SGHVS; CDR2 reads FQNEAQ. The table lists this clonotype with many counts. Its target is not known. Study conclusions and caveats: Clonotypes of TCR beta that were HLA-C-restricted and CMV-specific dominated the ex vivo response. Cumulative public TCR beta family frequency identified CMV carriers with the relevant HLA.

MiXCR, run by TCRdb on the reads, gives a single entry per CDR3 protein. The profile shows a few hundred thousand distinct CDR3 sequences, 25% to 30% of them singletons. This chain joins TRBV7-8 and TRBJ1-5; perhaps TRBD1 as D (5 bases). The source was cultured PBMCs, collected from culture after CMV antigen stimulation. The receptor was isolated from a human donor in good health (CMV status not recorded). Some clones in this sample may be carry-over from other donors' samples. CDR3 DNA sequence: TGTGCCAGCAGCTCCAGGCGGGGTCGACAGAGCAATCAGCCCCAGCATTTT. It yields the protein CASSSRRGRQSNQPQHF.